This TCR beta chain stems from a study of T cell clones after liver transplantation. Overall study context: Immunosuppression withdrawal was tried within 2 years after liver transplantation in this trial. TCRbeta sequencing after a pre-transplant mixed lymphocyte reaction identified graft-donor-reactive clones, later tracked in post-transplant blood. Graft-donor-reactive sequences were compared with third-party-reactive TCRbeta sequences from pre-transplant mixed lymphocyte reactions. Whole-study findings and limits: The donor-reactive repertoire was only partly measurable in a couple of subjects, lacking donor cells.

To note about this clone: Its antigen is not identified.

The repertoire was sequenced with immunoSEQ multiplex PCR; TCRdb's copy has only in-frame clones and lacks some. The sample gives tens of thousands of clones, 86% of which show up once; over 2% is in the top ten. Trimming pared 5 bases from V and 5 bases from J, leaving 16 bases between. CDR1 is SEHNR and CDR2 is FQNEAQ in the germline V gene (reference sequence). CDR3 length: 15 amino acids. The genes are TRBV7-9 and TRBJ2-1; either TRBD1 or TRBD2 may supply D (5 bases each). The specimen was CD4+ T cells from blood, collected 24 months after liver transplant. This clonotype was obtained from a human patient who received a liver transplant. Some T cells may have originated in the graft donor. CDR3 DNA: TGTGCCAGCAGCCGGTTGGGGCCAGCGGACAATGAGCAGTTCTTC. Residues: CASSRLGPADNEQFF.